The 31 T cell receptor beta chains below come from one sample, sequenced in a study of T cells in Graves' hyperthyroidism and ophthalmopathy. It was RNA transcripts that yielded the amplified TCR beta CDR3 regions. HTBI primers were used for first-round RT-PCR of the TCR CDR3. TCRdb recomputed calls from the multiplex PCR reads with MiXCR, one row per CDR3 protein. The data contain approximately 530,000 distinct CDR3 sequences, 15% to 20% of them singletons. What was sequenced was blood. Receptors originate from a man aged 35-49 years with Graves' ophthalmopathy.

This chain joins TRBV30 and TRBJ2-6; possible D gene TRBD1, 5 bases. The CDR3 runs 14 residues. V lost 5 bases and J 0 bases, leaving 8 bases between the germline ends. CDR1 is GTSNPN and CDR2 is SVGIG in the germline V gene (reference sequence). This chain's CDR3 is CAWQTDSGANVLTF. DNA for the CDR3: TGTGCCTGGCAGACAGACTCTGGGGCCAACGTCCTGACTTTC. The full variable domain, with the rest looked up from reference TRBV30 and TRBJ2-6, is SQTIHQWPATLVQPVGSPLSLECTVEGTSNPNLYWYRQAAGRGLQLLFYSVGIGQISSEVPQNLSASRPQDRQFILSSKKLLLSDSGFYLCAWQTDSGANVLTFGAGSRLTVL.

This clonotype showed up many times. The rearrangement links TRBV27 to TRBJ2-5; weak D call: TRBD1 (5 bases). The CDR3 sequence is 13 residues long. V was clipped by 5 bases and J by 2 bases, with 9 bases between them. Germline V gives CDR1 MNHEY, CDR2 SMNVEV (reference sequence). This CDR3 is CASSQRQQETQYF. CDR3 coding DNA: TGTGCCAGCAGTCAACGACAGCAAGAGACCCAGTACTTC.

This clonotype was seen at least ten times. The chain joins TRBV7-3 to TRBJ1-1, with D possibly matching TRBD1 (6 bases). V was shortened by 5 bases and J by 8 bases, with 18 bases between the two germline ends. The CDR3 has 14 residues. CDR1 is SGHTA and CDR2 is FQGTGA in the germline V gene. The CDR3 region is CASSASTGIREAFF. In DNA, the CDR3 is TGTGCCAGCAGCGCGTCCACAGGGATTCGAGAAGCTTTCTTT.

Comments on this clonotype: One end of the junction does not line up with germline, which may come from a read error. This chain connects TRBV12-5 to TRBJ2-1; possibly TRBD1 for D (6 bases). The length of the CDR3 is 14 residues. Per germline, CDR1 LGHNT and CDR2 FRNRAP. As DNA, the CDR3 is TGCGCTAGTTGGGGCGAGGGGGCCTACAATGAGCAGTTCTTC. This codes for CASWGEGAYNEQFF.

This clonotype was seen only a few times. The V gene is TRBV30, the J gene TRBJ2-1; D not certain. CDR3 length: 14 residues. Per the germline V gene, CDR1 is GTSNPN and CDR2 is SVGIG (reference sequence). Between the trimmed V and J ends, which lost 0 bases and 5 bases, there was a span of 11 bases. The chain's CDR3 is CAWSVLGFHNEQFF. DNA of the CDR3: TGTGCCTGGAGTGTACTGGGCTTCCACAATGAGCAGTTCTTC.

This clonotype was detected ten times or more. This rearrangement joins TRBV7-3 to TRBJ2-3; TRBD2 is a possible D gene (6 bases). Trimming pared 8 bases from V and 5 bases from J, leaving 23 bases between. Germline loops: CDR1 SGHTA, CDR2 FQGTGA. The CDR3 is 16 residues long. The DNA of the CDR3 is TGTGCCAGCTCAGGCGGAGCGGGCCTCCGGGGAGATACGCAGTATTTT. This encodes CASSGGAGLRGDTQYF.

This clonotype occurred many times. The chain employs TRBV27 and TRBJ1-1; TRBD1 matches 8 bases. The CDR3 consists of 14 residues. Germline assignment: CDR1 MNHEY and CDR2 SMNVEV (reference sequence). Trimming at V came to 4 bases and at J to 6 bases, leaving 7 bases not matched to a gene. The chain's CDR3 is CASSSIQGVAEAFF. The CDR3 DNA is TGTGCCAGCAGTTCCATACAGGGGGTTGCTGAAGCTTTCTTT.

This clonotype was picked up a small number of times. This chain connects TRBV5-1 to TRBJ1-5; D might be TRBD1 (5 bases). CDR1 and CDR2 (germline): SGHRS, YFSETQ. V lost 1 base to trimming and J lost 2 bases, with 10 bases between them. The CDR3 is 15 amino acids. The CDR3 nucleotides are TGCGCCAGCAGCTTGATGGGGGGACGCAATCAGCCCCAGCATTTT. Amino acid sequence: CASSLMGGRNQPQHF.

The sample holds many counts of this clonotype. The CDR3 sequence: CARQGNYGYTF. CDR3 nucleotide sequence: TGTGCCCGACAGGGGAACTATGGCTACACCTTC. The J gene is TRBJ1-2, the V gene TRBV30, with 8 bases identical to TRBD1. V lost 8 bases and J lost 2; bases outside the gene matches: 1. Germline V lookup: CDR1 GTSNPN, CDR2 SVGIG (reference sequence). The CDR3 loop spans 11 amino acids.

This clonotype came up a few times. The chain has TRBV12-3 or TRBV12-4 and TRBJ2-7; D is possibly TRBD1 (6 bases). Trimming left V 7 bases short and J 7 bases short, with 23 bases between. The CDR3 loop spans 15 amino acids. Here the CDR3 reads CASNLQSGTKKEQYF. CDR3 sequence (DNA): TGTGCCAGCAACTTGCAATCCGGGACAAAGAAGGAGCAGTACTTC.

In its sample, this clonotype was seen a few times. J is TRBJ1-1 and V is TRBV6-2 or TRBV6-3; 7 bases map to TRBD1. Germline loops: CDR1 MNHEY, CDR2 SVGEGT. The V gene end was trimmed by 6 bases and the J gene end by 6 bases; junction bases not matched to a gene: 19. The CDR3 length is 17 residues. The CDR3 region is CASRNRLRQGSFSEAFF. CDR3 nucleotide sequence: TGTGCCAGCAGGAATAGGCTCAGACAGGGTTCGTTTTCTGAAGCTTTCTTT.

This chain connects TRBV6-1 to TRBJ1-5; D gene uncertain. The CDR3 covers 15 residues. The V and J ends lost 7 bases and 1 base respectively, with 14 bases between them. CDR1 MNHNS and CDR2 SASEGT come from the germline V gene. CDR3 sequence reads: CASTMGRVSNQPQHF. CDR3 DNA sequence: TGTGCCAGCACTATGGGAAGGGTAAGCAATCAGCCCCAGCATTTT.

This clonotype was detected many times. The gene calls are TRBV5-1 and TRBJ1-5; possibly TRBD1 for D (5 bases). This CDR3 has 15 residues. Looked up from germline, CDR1 is SGHRS and CDR2 is YFSETQ. V was pared by 0 bases and J by 0 bases, with 7 bases between. Here the CDR3 DNA reads TGCGCCAGCAGCTTGGACGGGGGTAGCAATCAGCCCCAGCATTTT. Its protein product is CASSLDGGSNQPQHF. The complete variable domain, with remaining parts taken from reference TRBV5-1 and TRBJ1-5, reads KAGVTQTPRYLIKTRGQQVTLSCSPISGHRSVSWYQQTPGQGLQFLFEYFSETQRNKGNFPGRFSGRQFSNSRSEMNVSTLELGDSALYLCASSLDGGSNQPQHFGDGTRLSIL.

The gene calls are TRBV6-1 and TRBJ1-5; D not certain. The V gene's germline CDR1 is MNHNS and CDR2 SASEGT. CDR3 length: 14 amino acids. V was pared by 3 bases and J by 5 bases, with 11 bases between. The CDR3 coding sequence is TGTGCCAGCAGTGAGGAAGGGCCCGATCAGCCCCAGCATTTT. Translating it yields CASSEEGPDQPQHF.

This clonotype was counted many times. This rearrangement joins TRBV11-2 to TRBJ1-1; D ambiguous. Germline V CDR1 and CDR2: SGHAT, FQNNGV. CDR3 length: 13 amino acids. Between the trimmed V and J ends, which lost 5 bases and 3 bases, there was a span of 10 bases. The DNA for the CDR3 is TGTGCCAGCAGCATGAGGGTGGACACTGAAGCTTTCTTT. Its translation: CASSMRVDTEAFF.

This clonotype was picked up many times. The genes are TRBV12-3 or TRBV12-4 and TRBJ2-5; D is undetermined. This CDR3 contains 14 residues. The V and J ends lost 8 bases and 5 bases respectively, with 18 bases between them. The CDR3 DNA follows: TGTGCCAGCCGTTCGACCGCAAAAGGGGAGACCCAGTACTTC. It yields the protein CASRSTAKGETQYF.

On this clonotype itself: A read error is possible here, since a much larger clone lies one base away. The CDR3 region has the DNA TGTGCCAGCAGCTCGGACCCACGGATGAATCAGCCCCAGCATTTT. It is translated as CASSSDPRMNQPQHF. V usage is TRBV6-2 or TRBV6-3 and J usage is TRBJ1-5, with D uncertain. Germline V CDR1 and CDR2: MNHEY, SVGEGT. Trimming stripped 6 bases from V and 4 bases from J, with 16 bases between. The CDR3 runs 15 residues.

This clonotype was seen a single time. J is TRBJ1-2 and V is TRBV29-1; D gene ambiguous. From germline, CDR1 is SQVTM and CDR2 ANQGSEA. This CDR3 has 10 residues. Trimming removed 6 bases from V and 8 bases from J, with 10 bases in between. The CDR3 coding sequence is TGCAGCGTACGGACTCGGGGCTACACCTTC. This sequence encodes CSVRTRGYTF.

The V gene is TRBV29-1, the J gene TRBJ2-3; D is possibly TRBD1 or TRBD2 (6 bases each). The CDR3 has 15 amino acids. Trimming took off 1 base at V and 1 base at J, with 12 bases between the two ends. Germline V gives CDR1 SQVTM, CDR2 ANQGSEA. CDR3 bases: TGCAGCGTTGAAGGGGGGGCTAGCGGCACAGATACGCAGTATTTT. It yields the protein CSVEGGASGTDTQYF.

This clonotype occurred many times. The chain uses TRBV28 and TRBJ2-5; D gene uncertain. The CDR3 has 14 residues. Trimming cost V 5 bases and J 2 bases, with 12 bases left between them. CDR1 is MDHEN, CDR2 SYDVKM, per germline. CDR3 bases: TGTGCCAGCAGTCCCTGGGCAGATCAAGAGACCCAGTACTTC. Residues: CASSPWADQETQYF.

This clonotype was detected a few times. The J gene is TRBJ2-1, the V gene TRBV5-8; 11 bases align to TRBD2. Germline V gene data show CDR1 as SGHTS and CDR2 as YDEGEE. V dropped 4 bases and J dropped 15; count of bases not matched to a gene: 18. The CDR3 totals 16 residues. CDR3 protein: CASSLLKASGRPTGFF. The DNA for the CDR3 is TGTGCCAGCAGCCTTTTAAAAGCTAGCGGGAGGCCCACGGGGTTCTTC.

This clonotype showed up many times. The junction does not match germline at one end; this may be a read error. J is TRBJ2-3 and V is TRBV18, with TRBD1 as a possible D gene (5 bases). Germline lookup yields CDR1 KGHSH and CDR2 LQKENI. The CDR3 contains 16 residues. In nucleotides, the CDR3 is TGTGCCAGCTCCCCACTTGTCCCAGGGAGCACAGATACGCAGTATTTT. It yields the protein CASSPLVPGSTDTQYF. The entire variable domain, with the rest obtained from reference TRBV18 and TRBJ2-3, is as follows: NAGVMQNPRHLVRRRGQEARLRCSPMKGHSHVYWYRQLPEEGLKFMVYLQKENIIDESGMPKERFSAEFPKEGPSILRIQQVVRGDSAAYFCASSPLVPGSTDTQYFGPGTRLTVL.

In the case of this clonotype: Being one base from a much bigger clone, this may be a read error. The chain couples TRBV12-3 or TRBV12-4 to TRBJ2-3; 7 nucleotides match TRBD2. Trimming removed 2 bases from V and 5 bases from J; junction bases left unmatched: 4. The CDR3 spans 14 residues. The CDR3, as DNA: TGTGCCAGCAGTTTAACGGGAGGCCTAGATACGCAGTATTTT. This gives the protein CASSLTGGLDTQYF.

This clonotype was observed a handful of times. This chain uses TRBV5-4 with TRBJ2-5, with TRBD2 as a possible D gene (5 bases). This CDR3 contains 15 residues. Looked up from germline, CDR1 is SGHNT and CDR2 is YYREEE (reference sequence). V was shortened by 1 base and J by 4 bases, with 14 bases between the two germline ends. The chain's CDR3 is CASSLTLGGRETQYF. CDR3 nucleotides: TGTGCCAGCAGCTTGACCCTAGGAGGCCGAGAGACCCAGTACTTC. The full variable domain, in which reference TRBV5-4 and TRBJ2-5 provide the parts outside the CDR3, is ETGVTQSPTHLIKTRGQQVTLRCSSQSGHNTVSWYQQALGQGPQFIFQYYREEENGRGNFPPRFSGLQFPNYSSELNVNALELDDSALYLCASSLTLGGRETQYFGPGTRLLVL.

This clonotype was recorded at least ten times. The chain joins TRBV5-1 to TRBJ2-7; D is undetermined. The germline V and J ends were trimmed by 7 bases and 6 bases, with 17 bases remaining between them. The CDR3 length is 13 residues. Germline assignment: CDR1 SGHRS and CDR2 YFSETQ. The CDR3 sequence: CASGVTVSSEQYF. Here the CDR3 DNA reads TGCGCCAGCGGCGTCACAGTTTCGTCCGAGCAGTACTTC. The whole variable domain, remainder taken from reference TRBV5-1 and TRBJ2-7, is KAGVTQTPRYLIKTRGQQVTLSCSPISGHRSVSWYQQTPGQGLQFLFEYFSETQRNKGNFPGRFSGRQFSNSRSEMNVSTLELGDSALYLCASGVTVSSEQYFGPGTRLTVT.

The chain has TRBV6-2 or TRBV6-3 and TRBJ2-5; D could derive from TRBD1 or TRBD2 (6 bases each). Looked up from germline, CDR1 is MNHEY and CDR2 is SVGEGT. CDR3 length: 16 amino acids. V shed 5 bases and J shed 4 bases, with 20 bases lying between them. CDR3 in amino acids: CASSPLQGWRGETQYF. The CDR3 DNA sequence: TGTGCCAGCAGTCCCCTACAGGGTTGGCGGGGAGAGACCCAGTACTTC.

This clonotype was counted at least ten times. The rearrangement links TRBV5-1 to TRBJ2-3; 8 nucleotides line up with TRBD2. The germline V gene has CDR1 SGHRS and CDR2 YFSETQ. Germline trimming cut 0 bases from V and 10 bases from J; bases unmatched to any gene: 10. CDR3 size: 15 residues. The CDR3 region is CASSLAPGLGSPQYF. The CDR3 nucleotides are TGCGCCAGCAGCTTGGCCCCGGGACTAGGCAGCCCGCAGTATTTT.

Many counts were recorded for this clonotype. The chain is built from TRBV28 and TRBJ2-5, with 7 nucleotides matching TRBD2. The CDR3 contains 16 residues. From germline, CDR1 is MDHEN and CDR2 SYDVKM. Trimming at V came to 5 bases and at J to 4 bases, leaving 13 bases not matched to a gene. The CDR3 bases are TGTGCCAGCAGTCCCTGGGTGGGAGGGCCGGGAGAGACCCAGTACTTC. This translates into CASSPWVGGPGETQYF.

This clonotype was detected many times. The chain links TRBV7-9 to TRBJ2-3; D remains unclear. The germline gives CDR1 SEHNR, CDR2 FQNEAQ (reference sequence). The CDR3 totals 11 residues. The V end lost 6 bases, the J end lost 2 bases, and 3 bases lay between the germline ends. Written as DNA, the CDR3 is TGTGCCAGCAGAACCACAGATACGCAGTATTTT. Translating it yields CASRTTDTQYF.

This clonotype was counted only a few times. This chain joins TRBV11-2 and TRBJ1-4, with D unclear. The CDR3 extends over 15 amino acids. V was shortened by 1 base and J by 4 bases, with 10 bases between the two germline ends. Germline V gene lookup returns CDR1 SGHAT and CDR2 FQNNGV. CDR3 in amino acids: CASSLGGYSNEKLFF. CDR3 DNA: TGTGCCAGCAGCTTAGGAGGCTATAGTAATGAAAAACTGTTTTTT. The whole variable domain, remainder taken from reference TRBV11-2 and TRBJ1-4, is EAGVAQSPRYKIIEKRQSVAFWCNPISGHATLYWYQQILGQGPKLLIQFQNNGVVDDSQLPKDRFSAERLKGVDSTLKIQPAKLEDSAVYLCASSLGGYSNEKLFFGSGTQLSVL.

V usage is TRBV2 and J usage is TRBJ2-1; TRBD2 matches at 8 bases. The CDR3 contains 15 residues. The trim removed 6 bases at V and 6 bases at J, leaving 10 bases unmatched. Germline lookup yields CDR1 SNHLY and CDR2 FYNNEI. The CDR3: CASSQREGRANEQFF. CDR3 coding DNA: TGTGCCAGCAGCCAACGGGAGGGCCGAGCCAATGAGCAGTTCTTC.